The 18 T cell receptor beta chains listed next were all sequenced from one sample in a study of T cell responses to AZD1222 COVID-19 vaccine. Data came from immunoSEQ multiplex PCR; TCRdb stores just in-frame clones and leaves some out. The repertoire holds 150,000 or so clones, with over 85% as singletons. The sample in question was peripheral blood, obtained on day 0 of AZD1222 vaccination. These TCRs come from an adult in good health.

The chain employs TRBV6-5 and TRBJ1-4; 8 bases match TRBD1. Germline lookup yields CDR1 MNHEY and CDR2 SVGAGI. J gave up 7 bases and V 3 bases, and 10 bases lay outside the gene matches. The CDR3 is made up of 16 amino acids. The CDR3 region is CASSYHQTGEIEKLFF. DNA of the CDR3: TGTGCCAGCAGTTATCACCAGACAGGGGAAATTGAAAAACTGTTTTTT.

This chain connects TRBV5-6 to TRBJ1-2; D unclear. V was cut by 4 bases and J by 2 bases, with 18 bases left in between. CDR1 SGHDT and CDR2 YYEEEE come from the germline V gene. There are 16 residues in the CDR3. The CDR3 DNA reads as TGTGCCAGCAGCCCTAGGACTGTGTTCCCCAACTATGGCTACACCTTC. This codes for CASSPRTVFPNYGYTF.

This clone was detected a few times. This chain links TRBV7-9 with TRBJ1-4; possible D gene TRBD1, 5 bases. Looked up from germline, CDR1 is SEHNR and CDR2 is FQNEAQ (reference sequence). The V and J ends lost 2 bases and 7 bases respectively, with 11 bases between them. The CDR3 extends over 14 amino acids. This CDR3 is CASSLRQGGEKLFF. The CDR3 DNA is TGTGCCAGCAGCTTACGGCAGGGTGGTGAAAAACTGTTTTTT.

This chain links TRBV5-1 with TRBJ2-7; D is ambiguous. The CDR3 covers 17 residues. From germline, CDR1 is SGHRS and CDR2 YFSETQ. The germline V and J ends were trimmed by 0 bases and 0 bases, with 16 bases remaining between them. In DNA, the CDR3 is TGCGCCAGCAGCTTGGCTGGGTCTGGAACCATCTCCTACGAGCAGTACTTC. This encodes CASSLAGSGTISYEQYF.

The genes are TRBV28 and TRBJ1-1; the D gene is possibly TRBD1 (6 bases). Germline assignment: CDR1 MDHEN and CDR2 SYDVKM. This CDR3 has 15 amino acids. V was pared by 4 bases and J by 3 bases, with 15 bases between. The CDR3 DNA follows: TGTGCCAGCAGTTCGTTGGGGGCGCGTCACACTGAAGCTTTCTTT. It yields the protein CASSSLGARHTEAFF.

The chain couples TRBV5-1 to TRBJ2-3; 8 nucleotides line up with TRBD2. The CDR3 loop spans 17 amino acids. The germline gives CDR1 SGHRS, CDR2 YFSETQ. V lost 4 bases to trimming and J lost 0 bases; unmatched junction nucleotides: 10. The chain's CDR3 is CASSPEPGGASTDTQYF. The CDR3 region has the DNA TGCGCCAGCAGCCCAGAGCCCGGGGGGGCCAGCACAGATACGCAGTATTTT.

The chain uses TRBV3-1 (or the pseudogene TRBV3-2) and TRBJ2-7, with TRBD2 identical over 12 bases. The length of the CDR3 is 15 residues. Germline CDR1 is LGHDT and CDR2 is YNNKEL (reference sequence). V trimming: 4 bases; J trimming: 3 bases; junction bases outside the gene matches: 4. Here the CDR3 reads CASSLRTSGDYEQYF. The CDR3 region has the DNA TGTGCCAGCAGCCTGAGGACTAGCGGGGACTACGAGCAGTACTTC.

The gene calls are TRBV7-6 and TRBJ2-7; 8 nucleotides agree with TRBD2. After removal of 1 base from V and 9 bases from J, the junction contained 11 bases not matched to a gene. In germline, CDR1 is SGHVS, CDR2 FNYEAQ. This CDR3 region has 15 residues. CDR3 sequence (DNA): TGTGCCAGCAGCTTAGTTCGGGGGGGCCGTGTAAGGCAGTACTTC. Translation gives CASSLVRGGRVRQYF.

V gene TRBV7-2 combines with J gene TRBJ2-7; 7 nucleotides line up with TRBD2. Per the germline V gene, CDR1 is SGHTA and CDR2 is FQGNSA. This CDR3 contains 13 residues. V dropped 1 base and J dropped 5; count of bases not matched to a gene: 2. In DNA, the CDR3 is TGTGCCAGCAGCTTAGAGCGGGAAGACGAGCAGTACTTC. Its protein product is CASSLEREDEQYF.

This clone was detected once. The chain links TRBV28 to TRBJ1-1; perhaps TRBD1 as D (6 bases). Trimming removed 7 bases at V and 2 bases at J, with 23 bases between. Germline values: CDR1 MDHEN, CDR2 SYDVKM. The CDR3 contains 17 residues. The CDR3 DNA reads TGTGCCAGCAACGTGGGGGGCGCGAGACTAAGAAACACTGAAGCTTTCTTT. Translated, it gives CASNVGGARLRNTEAFF.

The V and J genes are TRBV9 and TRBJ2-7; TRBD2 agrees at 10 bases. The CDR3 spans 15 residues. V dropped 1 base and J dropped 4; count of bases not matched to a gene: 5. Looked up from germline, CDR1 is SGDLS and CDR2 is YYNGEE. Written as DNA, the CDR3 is TGTGCCAGCAGCGTAAGGGCTAGCGGGAGTTACGAGCAGTACTTC. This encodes CASSVRASGSYEQYF.

The CDR3 protein is CASSETPPQEAFF. DNA of the CDR3: TGTGCCAGCAGTGAAACCCCCCCCCAGGAAGCTTTCTTT. The rearrangement joins TRBV6-1 to TRBJ1-1, with no clear D. The germline V and J ends were trimmed by 2 bases and 8 bases, with 12 bases remaining between them. The CDR3 consists of 13 residues. Germline V lookup: CDR1 MNHNS, CDR2 SASEGT.

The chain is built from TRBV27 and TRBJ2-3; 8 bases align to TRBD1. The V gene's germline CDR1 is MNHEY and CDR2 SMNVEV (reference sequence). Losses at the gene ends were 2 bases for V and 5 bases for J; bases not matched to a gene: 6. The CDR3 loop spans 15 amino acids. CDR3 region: CASSLRGQVKDTQYF. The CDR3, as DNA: TGTGCCAGCAGTTTACGGGGACAGGTAAAAGATACGCAGTATTTT.

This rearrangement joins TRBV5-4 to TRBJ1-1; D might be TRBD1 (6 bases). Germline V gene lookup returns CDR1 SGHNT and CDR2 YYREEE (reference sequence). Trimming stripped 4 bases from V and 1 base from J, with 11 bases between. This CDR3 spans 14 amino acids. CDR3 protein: CASSNKDRNTEAFF. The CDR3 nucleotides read TGTGCCAGCAGCAATAAGGACAGGAACACTGAAGCTTTCTTT.

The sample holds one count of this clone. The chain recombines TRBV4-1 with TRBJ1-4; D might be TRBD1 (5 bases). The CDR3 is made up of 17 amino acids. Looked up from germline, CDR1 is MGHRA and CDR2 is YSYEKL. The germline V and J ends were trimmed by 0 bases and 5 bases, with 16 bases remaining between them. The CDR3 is CASSQEPQAWGNEKLFF. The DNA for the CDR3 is TGCGCCAGCAGCCAAGAGCCCCAGGCGTGGGGGAATGAAAAACTGTTTTTT.

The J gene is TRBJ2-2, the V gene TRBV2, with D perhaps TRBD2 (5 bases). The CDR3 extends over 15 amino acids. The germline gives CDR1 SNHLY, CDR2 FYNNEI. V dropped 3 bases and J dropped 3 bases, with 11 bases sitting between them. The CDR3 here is CASSDRLGDTGELFF. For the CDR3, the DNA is TGTGCCAGCAGTGACAGGCTGGGAGACACCGGGGAGCTGTTTTTT. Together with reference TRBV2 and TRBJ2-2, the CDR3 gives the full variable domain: EPEVTQTPSHQVTQMGQEVILRCVPISNHLYFYWYRQILGQKVEFLVSFYNNEISEKSEIFDDQFSVERPDGSNFTLKIRSTKLEDSAMYFCASSDRLGDTGELFFGEGSRLTVL.

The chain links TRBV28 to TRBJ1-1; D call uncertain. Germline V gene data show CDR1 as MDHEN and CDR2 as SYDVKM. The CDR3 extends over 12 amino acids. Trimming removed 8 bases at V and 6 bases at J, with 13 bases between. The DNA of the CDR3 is TGTGCCAGCGCTTCGTACATTTCTGAAGCTTTCTTT. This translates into CASASYISEAFF.

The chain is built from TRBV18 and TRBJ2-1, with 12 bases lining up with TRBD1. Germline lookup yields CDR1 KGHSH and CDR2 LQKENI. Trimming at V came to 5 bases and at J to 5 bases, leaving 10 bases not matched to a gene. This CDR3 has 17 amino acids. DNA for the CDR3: TGTGCCAGCTCAACAACCGGGACAGGGGGCGCGCACAATGAGCAGTTCTTC. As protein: CASSTTGTGGAHNEQFF.